This record covers a single T cell receptor beta chain. These data come from a study of cytomegalovirus exposure and HLA in healthy donors. Use of 60 Vbeta and 13 Jbeta primers characterized the PCR. Profiling relied on immunoSEQ multiplex PCR, and the TCRdb table lists in-frame clones only, not all of them. Of under 200,000 clones detected, more than 65% appear once; the ten largest clones hold roughly 1.9%. The CDR3 covers 14 residues. Germline CDR1 is MNHNS and CDR2 is SASEGT. V was clipped by 6 bases and J by 0 bases; unmatched bases: 4. This clonotype originated in a woman under 40 in good health and CMV-seronegative. The J gene is TRBJ2-7, the V gene TRBV6-1; 8 bases are shared with TRBD1. The sample was PBMCs. In DNA, the CDR3 is TGTGCCAGCAGCTCAGGGACAGGCTCCTACGAGCAGTACTTC. It encodes CASSSGTGSYEQYF.